This T cell receptor (beta chain) was documented in a study of type 1 regulatory T cells. About the research overall: T-allo10 is an in vitro-generated, Tr1-enriched CD4 T cell product specific for alloantigen.

A single record per CDR3 protein comes from TCRdb applying MiXCR to the reads. Of approximately 97,000 distinct CDR3 sequences in the sample, less than 40% were seen once. Sequencing was performed on CD4+ T cells, either the whole sample or a sorted fraction (not recorded which). This receptor was obtained from a human donor in good health.

The CDR3 DNA reads TGCAGTGCTAGTGTGATTCGGTCCCCAGATACGCAGTATTTT. Amino acid sequence: CSASVIRSPDTQYF. The V gene is TRBV20-1, the J gene TRBJ2-3; D unresolved. Looked up from germline, CDR1 is DFQATT and CDR2 is SNEGSKA (reference sequence). V gave up 3 bases and J gave up 4 bases, with 14 bases separating them. This CDR3 is 14 amino acids long.